This T cell receptor beta chain appears in the sequencing data of a study of T cell repertoires in cytomegalovirus infection. The wider study: CMV infection together with matching HLA type was indicated by public TCR beta signatures.

TCRdb used MiXCR to reprocess the reads, holding one entry per CDR3 protein. In the table there are 200,000 to 300,000 distinct CDR3 sequences, about 13% of which are singletons. General study findings and limits: Using cumulative public TCR beta family frequency, the authors identified those who carried CMV together with the relevant HLA. The study found HLA-C-restricted CMV-specific TCR beta clonotypes dominating the ex vivo response.

This clonotype has at least ten counts. What it binds is not known. The V and J ends lost 1 base and 4 bases respectively, with 10 bases between them. This CDR3 contains 14 residues. Germline CDR1 reads SGHVS; CDR2 reads FQNEAQ. Sample: PBMCs. This sequence was found in a human donor in good health (CMV status not recorded). Some clones in this sample may be carry-over from other donors' samples. This sequence joins TRBV7-8 and TRBJ1-1, with D maybe TRBD1 (5 bases). This CDR3 reads CASSLGQGSTEAFF. CDR3 coding DNA: TGTGCCAGCAGCTTAGGCCAGGGTAGCACTGAAGCTTTCTTT.